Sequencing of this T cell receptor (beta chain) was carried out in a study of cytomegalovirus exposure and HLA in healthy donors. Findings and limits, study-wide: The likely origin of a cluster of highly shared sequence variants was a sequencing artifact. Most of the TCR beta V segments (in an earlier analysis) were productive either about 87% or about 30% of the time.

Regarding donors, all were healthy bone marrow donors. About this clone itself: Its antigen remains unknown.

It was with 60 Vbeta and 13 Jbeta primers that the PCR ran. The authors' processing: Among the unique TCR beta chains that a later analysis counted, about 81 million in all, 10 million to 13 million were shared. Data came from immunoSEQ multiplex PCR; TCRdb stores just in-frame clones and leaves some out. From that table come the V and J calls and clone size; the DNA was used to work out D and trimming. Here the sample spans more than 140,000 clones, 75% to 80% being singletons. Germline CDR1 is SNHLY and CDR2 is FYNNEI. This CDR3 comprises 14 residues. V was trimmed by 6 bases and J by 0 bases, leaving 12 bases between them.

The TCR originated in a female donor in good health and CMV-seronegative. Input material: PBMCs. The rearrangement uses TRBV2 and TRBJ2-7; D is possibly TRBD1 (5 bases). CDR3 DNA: TGTGCCAGCAGGGGGCCGACGAGCTCCTACGAGCAGTACTTC. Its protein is CASRGPTSSYEQYF.